The rows below give T cell receptor beta chains drawn from one sample of a study of graft-versus-host responses after intestinal transplantation. TCRdb's copy holds only in-frame clones and misses some; the assay was immunoSEQ multiplex PCR. The profile shows tens of thousands of clones, about 94% of them singletons. Sequenced here: PBMCs, sampled 16 days after intestinal transplant. The receptor source for this set is a human patient who received an intestinal transplant, so some T cells may come from the graft donor. CDR3s include the opening cysteine and the closing phenylalanine or tryptophan. A D gene is named only where the DNA matches it firmly. Clone size is shown for a subset of rows, as once, few, many or a class of expanded clone.

cdr3_length	v_call	clone_size	j_call	d_call	cdr3_nt	cdr3_aa
15	TRBV15	.	TRBJ2-7	TRBD2	TGTGCCACCAGCAGAAACCGCGGGAGCTCCTACGAGCAGTACTTC	CATSRNRGSSYEQYF
15	TRBV19	.	TRBJ1-2	.	TGTGCCAGTAGTATAGGCATGGGGGGCAACTATGGCTACACCTTC	CASSIGMGGNYGYTF
17	TRBV19	.	TRBJ1-6	.	TGTGCCAGTAGTATAACTCCGTTAACCACGGATAATTCACCCCTCCACTTT	CASSITPLTTDNSPLHF
14	TRBV4-1	once	TRBJ1-5	.	TGCGCCAGCAGCCCCCCTGGGGCGGGACAGCCCCAGCATTTT	CASSPPGAGQPQHF
10	TRBV20-1	.	TRBJ2-5	.	TGCAGCGGAGGGCAAGAGACCCAGTACTTC	CSGGQETQYF
14	TRBV19	.	TRBJ2-1	.	TGTGCCAGTAGGGAGGGGGGCGACTACAATGAGCAGTTCTTC	CASREGGDYNEQFF
15	TRBV7-6	once	TRBJ2-3	.	TGTGCCAGCAGCGCCGACGGATCTAGCACAGATACGCAGTATTTT	CASSADGSSTDTQYF
14	TRBV7-6	.	TRBJ1-2	.	TGTGCCAGCAGCTTAGGATCGGGGGGGTATGGCTACACCTTC	CASSLGSGGYGYTF
15	TRBV14	.	TRBJ2-1	.	TGTGCCAGCAGCCTGGGATCGGGCCTCTACAATGAGCAGTTCTTC	CASSLGSGLYNEQFF
15	TRBV28	.	TRBJ2-5	TRBD2	TGTGCCAGCAGTTTATTTGCGGGAGCGAGGGAGACCCAGTACTTC	CASSLFAGARETQYF
15	TRBV4-1	.	TRBJ2-1	.	TGCGCCAGCAGCTATTTGAGGTCGAGTCTAAATGAGCAGTTCTTC	CASSYLRSSLNEQFF
15	TRBV6-1	.	TRBJ1-1	.	TGTGCCAGCAGTGAATGGTTCGAGCTGAACACTGAAGCTTTCTTT	CASSEWFELNTEAFF
17	TRBV7-9	.	TRBJ2-7	TRBD1	TGTGCCAGCAGCTTAATAGCTTCGGGACAGGGGTCCTACGAGCAGTACTTC	CASSLIASGQGSYEQYF
15	TRBV30	.	TRBJ2-2	.	TGTGCCTGGAATGGAGAGTATTCGAACACCGGGGAGCTGTTTTTT	CAWNGEYSNTGELFF
13	TRBV5-1	.	TRBJ2-3	.	TGCGCCAGCAGCTTGCCTAGCACAGATACGCAGTATTTT	CASSLPSTDTQYF
16	TRBV27	.	TRBJ2-7	TRBD1	TGTGCCAGCAGTTTTACAGGGGAAGGTTTCTCCTACGAGCAGTACTTC	CASSFTGEGFSYEQYF
16	TRBV28	.	TRBJ2-7	.	TGTGCCAGCAGTTCCAGGGGACCGGGACGGTCCTACGAGCAGTACTTC	CASSSRGPGRSYEQYF
13	TRBV27	once	TRBJ2-7	TRBD1	TGTGCCAGCAAGGCAGGGGGACAATACGAGCAGTACTTC	CASKAGGQYEQYF
16	TRBV7-9	.	TRBJ2-5	.	TGTGCCAGCAGCTTATGGACGAAGGGGCCCAAAGAGACCCAGTACTTC	CASSLWTKGPKETQYF
13	TRBV7-2	.	TRBJ2-7	.	TGTGCCAGCAGCTTTCAGGTACTCTACGAGCAGTACTTC	CASSFQVLYEQYF
14	TRBV4-3	.	TRBJ2-7	.	TGCGCCAGCAGCCAAGAAAGCCAGGGGTACGAGCAGTACTTC	CASSQESQGYEQYF
13	TRBV28	.	TRBJ1-2	.	TGTGCCAGCAGTTTTCAACTCAACTATGGCTACACCTTC	CASSFQLNYGYTF
16	TRBV18	.	TRBJ1-1	.	TGTGCCAGCTCAACAGGGCGCGCGGTTATGAACACTGAAGCTTTCTTT	CASSTGRAVMNTEAFF
15	TRBV7-8	.	TRBJ1-2	.	TGTGCCAGCAGCTTAGCGGGAGGGGTCAACTATGGCTACACCTTC	CASSLAGGVNYGYTF